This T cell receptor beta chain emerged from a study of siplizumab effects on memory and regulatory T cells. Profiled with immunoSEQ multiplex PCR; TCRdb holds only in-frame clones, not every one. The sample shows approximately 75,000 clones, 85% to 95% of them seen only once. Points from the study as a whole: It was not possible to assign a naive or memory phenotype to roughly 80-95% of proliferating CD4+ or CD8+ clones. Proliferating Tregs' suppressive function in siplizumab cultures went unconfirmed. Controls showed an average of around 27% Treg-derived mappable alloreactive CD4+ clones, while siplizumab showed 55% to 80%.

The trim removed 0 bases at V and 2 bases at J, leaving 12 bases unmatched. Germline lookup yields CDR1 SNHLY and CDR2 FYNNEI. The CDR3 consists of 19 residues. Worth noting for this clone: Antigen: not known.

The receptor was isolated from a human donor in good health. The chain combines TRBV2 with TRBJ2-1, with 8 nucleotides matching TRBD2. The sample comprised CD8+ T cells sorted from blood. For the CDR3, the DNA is TGTGCCAGCAGTGAAGCGCCAAGGGGCGGGGGGCGGACCTACAATGAGCAGTTCTTC. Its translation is CASSEAPRGGGRTYNEQFF.